This is a list of T cell receptor beta chains from one sample in a study of T cell repertoires in cytomegalovirus infection. One entry per CDR3 protein, called by TCRdb with MiXCR from the reads. The sample lists 400,000 to 600,000 distinct CDR3 sequences, about 44% occurring once. What these receptors recognize is not known. This material consisted of cultured PBMCs, taken from culture after CMV antigen stimulation. These receptors were obtained from a human donor in good health (CMV status not recorded). Some clones in this sample may be carry-over from other donors' samples. The conserved cysteine and the conserved F or W are not part of the CDR3 here.

cdr3_aa,j_call,v_call
ASSLTQGGQPQH,TRBJ1-5,TRBV7-2
ASSEGGGLAAVWVETQY,TRBJ2-5,TRBV6-1
SASDLAGGPRSTQY,TRBJ2-3,TRBV20-1
ASSESTSGSWDEQF,TRBJ2-1,TRBV25-1
ASSSGREYEQY,TRBJ2-7,TRBV12-3/TRBV12-4
ASSLQTAGYT,TRBJ1-2,TRBV2
AIRKDSPLGPQH,TRBJ1-5,TRBV10-3
ASSFPGLAKNIQY,TRBJ2-4,TRBV7-2
ASSFGPSSSGNTIY,TRBJ1-3,TRBV12-3/TRBV12-4
AISDPRGSGGGITQY,TRBJ2-3,TRBV10-3
ASSQTGTVVSYEQY,TRBJ2-7,TRBV4-1
ASSKGGPIRVNEQF,TRBJ2-1,TRBV28
ASSPRPYEQY,TRBJ2-7,TRBV19